The 30 T cell receptor beta chains reported below all come from one sample, sequenced in a study of T cell repertoires in cytomegalovirus infection. TCRdb redid the calling of the reads with MiXCR, one entry per CDR3 protein. Seen here are about 450,000 distinct CDR3 sequences, around 32% observed once, and the top ten hold approximately 13%. The sample was PBMCs. These receptors were taken from a human donor in good health (CMV status not recorded). Some clones in this sample may be carry-over from other donors' samples.

This clonotype was seen repeatedly, ten times or more. The rearrangement links TRBV12-3 or TRBV12-4 to TRBJ1-5; no clear D gene. Trimming removed 1 base from V and 5 bases from J, with 9 bases in between. The CDR3 sequence is 14 residues long. This CDR3 is CASSLDRNYQPQHF. The CDR3, as DNA: TGTGCCAGCAGTTTAGACAGAAATTATCAGCCCCAGCATTTT.

Comment on this clonotype: The junction departs from germline at one end; a sequencing error may be responsible. This sequence joins TRBV7-8 and TRBJ2-1; unclear D gene. Germline-derived CDR1 and CDR2 are SGHVS and FQNEAQ. This CDR3 is built from 13 residues. DNA for the CDR3: TGTGCCAGAAGCTTAAGCACCTACAATGATCAGTTCTTC. As protein: CARSLSTYNDQFF.

The chain couples TRBV9 to TRBJ1-2; 7 positions agree with TRBD1. Germline V CDR1 and CDR2: SGDLS, YYNGEE. This CDR3 comprises 13 residues. The ends lost 0 bases at V and 7 bases at J; junction bases unmatched: 3. The DNA for the CDR3 is TGTGCCAGCAGCGTAGGGACAGGATTTGGCTACACCTTC. It encodes CASSVGTGFGYTF. Combining the CDR3 with reference TRBV9 and TRBJ1-2 gives the whole variable domain DSGVTQTPKHLITATGQRVTLRCSPRSGDLSVYWYQQSLDQGLQFLIQYYNGEERAKGNILERFSAQQFPDLHSELNLSSLELGDSALYFCASSVGTGFGYTFGSGTRLTVV.

This clonotype was counted between two and nine times. The chain combines TRBV28 with TRBJ1-4; TRBD1 agrees at 7 bases. The length of the CDR3 is 13 residues. Germline CDR1 reads MDHEN; CDR2 reads SYDVKM. V shed 8 bases, J shed 5 bases, and the junction held 5 bases outside the gene matches. The DNA of the CDR3 is TGTGCCAGCGTTGGACAGGAGAATGAAAAACTGTTTTTT. It yields the protein CASVGQENEKLFF.

J is TRBJ2-5 and V is TRBV6-5; D is perhaps TRBD1 (6 bases). Germline-derived CDR1 and CDR2 are MNHEY and SVGAGI. The V gene lost 11 bases and the J gene lost 2 bases, with 9 bases spanning the gap. CDR3 size: 11 residues. CDR3 nucleotide sequence: TGTGCCTCCGGGACACAAGAGACCCAGTACTTC. The encoded protein is CASGTQETQYF.

This clonotype was observed at least ten times. The rearrangement links TRBV6-1 to TRBJ2-6; no reliable D call. The CDR3 length is 11 residues. V shed 7 bases and J shed 4 bases, with 2 bases lying between them. Germline CDR1 is MNHNS and CDR2 is SASEGT. CDR3 nucleotides: TGTGCCAGCACCGGGGCCAACGTCCTGACTTTC. Its translation: CASTGANVLTF.

As regards this clonotype: The CDR3 end shows no conserved phenylalanine or tryptophan, and so a read error is likely. V is TRBV11-2 and J is TRBJ2-5, with 9 bases fitting TRBD1. The CDR3 runs 15 residues. Trimming removed 3 bases from V and 2 bases from J; junction bases left unmatched: 4. Germline CDR1 SGHAT, CDR2 FQNNGV. CDR3: CASSLGDRAQETQYL. CDR3 bases: TGTGCCAGCAGCTTGGGGGACAGGGCACAAGAGACCCAGTACTTA.

The chain joins TRBV7-3 to TRBJ1-6; D call uncertain. The germline V and J ends were trimmed by 1 base and 3 bases, with 1 base remaining between them. Germline assignment: CDR1 SGHTA and CDR2 FQGTGA. The CDR3 runs to 13 residues. The CDR3 DNA reads as TGTGCCAGCAGCTTAAACTATAATTCACCCCTCCACTTT. Protein sequence: CASSLNYNSPLHF.

Worth noting for this clonotype: This CDR3 fails to terminate in the conserved phenylalanine or tryptophan, so it likely reflects a read error. The chain links TRBV7-3 to TRBJ2-2; no clear D. The CDR3 has 14 residues. Trimming removed 2 bases from V and 0 bases from J, with 4 bases in between. From germline, CDR1 is SGHTA and CDR2 FQGTGA. The chain's CDR3 is CASSLHANTGELFC. The CDR3 region has the DNA TGTGCCAGCAGCTTACACGCGAACACCGGGGAGCTGTTTTGT.

This rearrangement joins TRBV12-3 or TRBV12-4 to TRBJ2-1; TRBD2 matches 7 bases. V dropped 6 bases and J dropped 9; count of bases not matched to a gene: 8. This CDR3 is 13 amino acids long. The CDR3 DNA reads as TGTGCCAGCAGCAGCGGGACTCCTCGTGAGCAGTTCTTC. Its protein is CASSSGTPREQFF.

This clonotype was seen at least ten times. The CDR3 here is CASSQDGDSPEQYF. CDR3 DNA sequence: TGCGCCAGCAGCCAAGACGGGGACTCCCCCGAGCAGTACTTC. This chain joins TRBV4-3 and TRBJ2-7; maybe TRBD2 (6 bases). The CDR3 length is 14 residues. V was clipped by 0 bases and J by 6 bases, with 12 bases between them. CDR1 and CDR2 (germline): LGHNA, YSLEER.

The rearrangement links TRBV2 to TRBJ2-7; D is possibly TRBD2 (7 bases). The CDR3 consists of 14 residues. Germline-derived CDR1 and CDR2 are SNHLY and FYNNEI. V was clipped by 5 bases and J by 6 bases, with 17 bases between them. This chain's CDR3 is CASSLGGTSVEQYF. CDR3 bases: TGTGCCAGCAGTCTGGGGGGGACATCTGTCGAGCAGTACTTC.

Many counts were recorded for this clonotype. The J gene is TRBJ2-3, the V gene TRBV7-8, with 7 bases identical to TRBD2. V shed 5 bases and J 4 bases; nucleotides not matched to a gene: 6. The CDR3 has 14 residues. Germline lookup yields CDR1 SGHVS and CDR2 FQNEAQ. In DNA, the CDR3 is TGTGCCAGCAGCACCCGGACTAGGGCAGATACGCAGTATTTT. Amino acids: CASSTRTRADTQYF. Together with reference TRBV7-8 and TRBJ2-3, the CDR3 gives the full variable domain: GAGVSQSPRYKVAKRGQDVALRCDPISGHVSLFWYQQALGQGPEFLTYFQNEAQLDKSGLPSDRFFAERPEGSVSTLKIQRTQQEDSAVYLCASSTRTRADTQYFGPGTRLTVL.

This clonotype was counted between two and nine times. The genes are TRBV7-6 and TRBJ2-3; a possible D gene is TRBD2 (5 bases). This CDR3 has 15 residues. V lost 3 bases, J lost 5 bases, and 15 bases lay in between. Germline assignment: CDR1 SGHVS and CDR2 FNYEAQ. The CDR3 DNA is TGTGCCAGCAGCTTGGGGTCCAGCGAGGGAGATACGCAGTATTTT. It yields the protein CASSLGSSEGDTQYF.

V gene TRBV6-8 combines with J gene TRBJ1-3, with D unclear. CDR1 MNHGY and CDR2 SAAAGT come from the germline V gene. Trimming stripped 7 bases from V and 3 bases from J, with 10 bases between. This CDR3 region has 13 residues. CDR3 in DNA: TGTGCCAGCACTGTCAATAATGGAAACACCATATATTTT. This gives the protein CASTVNNGNTIYF.

The chain recombines TRBV24-1 with TRBJ1-1, with D unclear. CDR3 length: 13 residues. CDR1 is KGHDR, CDR2 SFDVKD, per germline. V was pared by 2 bases and J by 1 base, with 4 bases between. The CDR3 DNA follows: TGTGCCACCAGTGATTCCCCGAACACTGAAGCTTTCTTT. Protein sequence: CATSDSPNTEAFF.

For this clonotype: The CDR3 does not close with the conserved phenylalanine or tryptophan, likely indicating a read error. The rearrangement links TRBV20-1 to TRBJ1-6; TRBD1 is a possible D gene (5 bases). The CDR3 has 15 residues. The V gene's germline CDR1 is DFQATT and CDR2 SNEGSKA (reference sequence). The germline V and J ends were trimmed by 3 bases and 6 bases, with 15 bases remaining between them. CDR3 in amino acids: CSARQSEGSNSPLHL. CDR3 coding DNA: TGCAGTGCTAGGCAATCCGAGGGGAGTAATTCACCCCTCCACTTG.

This clonotype was counted only a few times. The chain joins TRBV7-9 to TRBJ2-7, with D unresolved. The CDR3 runs 14 residues. Germline V gene data show CDR1 as SEHNR and CDR2 as FQNEAQ (reference sequence). Trimming left V 2 bases short and J 3 bases short, with 11 bases between. The CDR3 here is CASSLPLDNYEQYF. The CDR3 nucleotides read TGTGCCAGCAGCTTACCCCTCGACAACTACGAGCAGTACTTC.

This chain connects TRBV23-1 to TRBJ1-5; 7 nucleotides agree with TRBD1. TRBV23-1 is sorted into the ORF group, with uncertain function. The CDR3 runs to 15 residues. Losses at the gene ends were 0 bases for V and 9 bases for J; bases not matched to a gene: 8. The CDR3 is CASSQSERGRRPQHF. In DNA form, the CDR3 reads TGCGCCAGCAGTCAATCGGAGAGGGGGCGCCGGCCCCAGCATTTT.

This clonotype was counted only a few times. The V gene is TRBV30, the J gene TRBJ2-5, with 7 bases fitting TRBD1. The CDR3 has 14 residues. The J segment lost 6 bases and the V segment lost 3 bases, leaving 10 bases of the junction unmatched. Germline loops: CDR1 GTSNPN, CDR2 SVGIG (reference sequence). In DNA form, the CDR3 reads TGTGCCTGGAGGGCCACAGGGGTTGGAAAGACCCAGTACTTC. Translated, it gives CAWRATGVGKTQYF.

This chain links TRBV6-2 or TRBV6-3 with TRBJ2-2; 8 positions agree with TRBD1. J gave up 3 bases and V 6 bases, and 6 bases lay outside the gene matches. Germline V CDR1 and CDR2: MNHEY, SVGEGT. This CDR3 is 15 amino acids long. In DNA form, the CDR3 reads TGTGCCAGCAGCCGAACAGGGGGTTACACCGGGGAGCTGTTTTTT. It encodes CASSRTGGYTGELFF.

About this clonotype: One junction end does not reproduce the germline sequence, and a read error may be involved. The CDR3 reads CASSEGQGARGAFF. The DNA for the CDR3 is TGTGCCAGCAGCGAAGGGCAGGGGGCGCGGGGAGCTTTCTTT. This chain connects TRBV6-1 to TRBJ1-1, with 8 bases identical to TRBD1. The CDR3 length is 14 residues. Per germline, CDR1 MNHNS and CDR2 SASEGT.

The chain links TRBV6-6 to TRBJ2-3; D is unresolved. Trimming shortened V by 2 bases and J by 2 bases, and 5 bases separated the two germline ends. The germline V gene has CDR1 MNHNY and CDR2 SVGAGI (reference sequence). The CDR3 totals 13 residues. CDR3 coding DNA: TGTGCCAGCAGTTACAAGCCCACAGATACGCAGTATTTT. Translating gives CASSYKPTDTQYF.

The gene calls are TRBV19 and TRBJ2-2; no reliable D call. V shed 3 bases and J shed 2 bases, with 13 bases lying between them. The CDR3 is made up of 16 amino acids. Germline V gene sequence: CDR1 LNHDA, CDR2 SQIVND (reference sequence). The chain's CDR3 is CASSIYDGVNTGELFF. In DNA form, the CDR3 reads TGTGCCAGTAGTATTTACGATGGGGTCAACACCGGGGAGCTGTTTTTT.

About this clonotype: This may stem from a read error, because a much larger clone lies one nucleotide away. The rearrangement links TRBV7-2 to TRBJ2-5; possibly TRBD1 for D (6 bases). The CDR3 is 15 residues long. V was cut by 5 bases and J by 5 bases, with 18 bases left in between. Germline CDR1 is SGHTA and CDR2 is FQGNSA. CDR3 sequence: CASSLTRDKGETQYF. CDR3 bases: TGTGCCAGCAGCCTTACCCGGGACAAGGGGGAGACCCAGTACTTC.

The chain links TRBV27 to TRBJ1-4; D call uncertain. V gave up 2 bases and J gave up 5 bases, with 15 bases separating them. This CDR3 region has 16 residues. Germline V gives CDR1 MNHEY, CDR2 SMNVEV (reference sequence). The CDR3 sequence: CASSLISGTANEKLFF. The CDR3 DNA reads TGTGCCAGCAGTTTAATATCTGGTACAGCAAATGAAAAACTGTTTTTT.

This clonotype was detected a few times. The chain combines TRBV7-8 with TRBJ1-4; TRBD1 agrees at 9 bases. Germline V gives CDR1 SGHVS, CDR2 FQNEAQ. The CDR3 is 16 amino acids. V dropped 2 bases and J dropped 10; count of bases not matched to a gene: 11. In nucleotides, the CDR3 is TGTGCCAGCAGCTTATCGGGACAGGGCTGGGGGGTAAAACTGTTTTTT. Protein: CASSLSGQGWGVKLFF.

This chain joins TRBV6-5 and TRBJ2-7, with a possible D match to TRBD1 (5 bases). CDR1 MNHEY and CDR2 SVGAGI come from the germline V gene. Between the trimmed V and J ends, which lost 7 bases and 0 bases, there was a span of 10 bases. The CDR3 extends over 13 amino acids. CDR3 in amino acids: CASTGQGSYEQYF. The CDR3 bases are TGTGCCAGCACAGGGCAGGGCTCCTACGAGCAGTACTTC.

For the CDR3, the DNA is TGTGCCAGCAGTTTCCAACTAGGAATGAACACTGAAGCTTTCTTT. Translated: CASSFQLGMNTEAFF. The rearrangement joins TRBV12-3 or TRBV12-4 to TRBJ1-1; the D is unclear. The V and J ends lost 3 bases and 0 bases respectively, with 11 bases between them. CDR3 size: 15 residues.

The chain combines TRBV7-8 with TRBJ1-1; D not certain. The CDR3 totals 14 residues. The ends were cut back, 5 bases at V and 0 bases at J, with 10 bases in the middle. CDR1 SGHVS and CDR2 FQNEAQ come from the germline V gene. CDR3 DNA sequence: TGTGCCAGCAGCAACCCTGGCCTGAACACTGAAGCTTTCTTT. It encodes CASSNPGLNTEAFF.